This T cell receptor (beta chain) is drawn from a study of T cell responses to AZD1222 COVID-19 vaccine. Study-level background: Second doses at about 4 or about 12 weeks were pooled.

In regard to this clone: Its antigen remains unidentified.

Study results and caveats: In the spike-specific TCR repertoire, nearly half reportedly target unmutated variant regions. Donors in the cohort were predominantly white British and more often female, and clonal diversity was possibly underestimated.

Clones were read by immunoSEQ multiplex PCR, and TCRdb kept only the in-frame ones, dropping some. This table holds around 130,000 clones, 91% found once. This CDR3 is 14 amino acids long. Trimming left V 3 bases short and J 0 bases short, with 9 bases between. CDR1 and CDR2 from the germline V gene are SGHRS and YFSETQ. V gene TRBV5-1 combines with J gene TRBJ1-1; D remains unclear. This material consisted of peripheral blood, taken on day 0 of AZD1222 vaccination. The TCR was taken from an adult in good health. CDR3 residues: CASSSDGLNTEAFF. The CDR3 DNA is TGCGCCAGCAGCTCGGATGGATTGAACACTGAAGCTTTCTTT.